This T cell receptor (beta chain) derives from a study of blood T cell repertoires in COVID-19. Turning to the study itself: From the United States, Italy and Spain came samples of acute and convalescent COVID-19.

In the original workflow: Amplification of reference gene primers was used by the study to estimate nucleated cell counts. This table comes from immunoSEQ multiplex PCR, and its TCRdb copy is limited to in-frame clones, with some not included. V, J and clone size reflect that table, while D and trimming were determined from the DNA. The sample yields approximately 200,000 clones, 94% seen once. The CDR3 covers 17 residues. Germline V gene lookup returns CDR1 SGHKS and CDR2 YYEKEE (reference sequence). V was clipped by 0 bases and J by 0 bases, with 15 bases between them. The receptor was derived from a man aged 25-40 years with COVID-19, enrolled during active disease. The rearrangement uses TRBV5-5 and TRBJ1-2, with D unclear. The source material was peripheral blood. In DNA, the CDR3 is TGTGCCAGCAGCTTGGTTCCCGAGGTGCCAGCTAACTATGGCTACACCTTC. This encodes CASSLVPEVPANYGYTF.